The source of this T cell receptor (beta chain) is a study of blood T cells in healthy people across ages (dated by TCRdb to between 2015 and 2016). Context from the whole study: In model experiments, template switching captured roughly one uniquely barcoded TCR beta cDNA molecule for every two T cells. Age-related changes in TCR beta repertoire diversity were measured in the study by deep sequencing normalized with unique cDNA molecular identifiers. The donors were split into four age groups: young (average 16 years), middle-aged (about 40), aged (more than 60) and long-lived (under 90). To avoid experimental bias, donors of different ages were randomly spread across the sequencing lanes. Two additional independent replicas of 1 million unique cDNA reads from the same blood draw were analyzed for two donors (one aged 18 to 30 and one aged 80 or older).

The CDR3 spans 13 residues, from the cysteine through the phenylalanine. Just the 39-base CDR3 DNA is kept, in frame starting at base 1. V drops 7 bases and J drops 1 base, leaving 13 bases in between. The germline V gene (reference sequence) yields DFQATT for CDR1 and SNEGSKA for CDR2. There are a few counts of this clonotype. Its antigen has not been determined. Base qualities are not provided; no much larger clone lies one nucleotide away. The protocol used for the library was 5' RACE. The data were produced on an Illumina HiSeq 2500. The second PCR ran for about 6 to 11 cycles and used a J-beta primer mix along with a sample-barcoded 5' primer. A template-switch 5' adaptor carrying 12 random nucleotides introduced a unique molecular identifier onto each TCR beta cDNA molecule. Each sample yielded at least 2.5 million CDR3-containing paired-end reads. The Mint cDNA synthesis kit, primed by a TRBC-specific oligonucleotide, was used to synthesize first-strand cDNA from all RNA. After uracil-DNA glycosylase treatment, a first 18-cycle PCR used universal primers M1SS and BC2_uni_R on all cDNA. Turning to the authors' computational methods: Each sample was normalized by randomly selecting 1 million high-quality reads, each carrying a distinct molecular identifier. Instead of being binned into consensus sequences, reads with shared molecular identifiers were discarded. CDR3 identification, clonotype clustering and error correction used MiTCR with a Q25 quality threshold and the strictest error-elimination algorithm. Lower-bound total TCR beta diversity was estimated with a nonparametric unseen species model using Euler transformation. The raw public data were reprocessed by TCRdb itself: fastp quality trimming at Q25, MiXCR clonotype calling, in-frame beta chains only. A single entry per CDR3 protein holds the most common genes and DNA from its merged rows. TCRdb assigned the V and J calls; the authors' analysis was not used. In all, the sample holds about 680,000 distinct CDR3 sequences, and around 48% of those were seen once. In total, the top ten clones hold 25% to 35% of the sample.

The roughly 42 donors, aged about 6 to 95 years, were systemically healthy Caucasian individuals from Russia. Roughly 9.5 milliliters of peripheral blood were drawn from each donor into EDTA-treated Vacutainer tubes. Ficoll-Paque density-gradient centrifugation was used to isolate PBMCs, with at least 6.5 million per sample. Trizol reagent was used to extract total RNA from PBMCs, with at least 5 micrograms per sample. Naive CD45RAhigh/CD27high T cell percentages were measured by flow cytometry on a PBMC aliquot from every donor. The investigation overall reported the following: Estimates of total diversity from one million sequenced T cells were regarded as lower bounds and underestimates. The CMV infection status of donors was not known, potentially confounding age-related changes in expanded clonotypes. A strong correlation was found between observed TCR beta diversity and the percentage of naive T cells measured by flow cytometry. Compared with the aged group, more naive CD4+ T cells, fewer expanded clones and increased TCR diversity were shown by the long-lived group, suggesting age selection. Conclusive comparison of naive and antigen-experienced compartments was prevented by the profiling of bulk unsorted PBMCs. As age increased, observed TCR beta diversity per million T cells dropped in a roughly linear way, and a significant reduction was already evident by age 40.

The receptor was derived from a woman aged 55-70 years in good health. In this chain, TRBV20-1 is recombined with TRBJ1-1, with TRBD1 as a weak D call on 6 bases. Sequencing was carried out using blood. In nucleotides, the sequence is TGCAGTGAAGGGGGTATCGGGAACACTGAAGCTTTCTTT. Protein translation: CSEGGIGNTEAFF.